The 11 T cell receptor beta chains listed next were all sequenced from one sample in a study of T-cell memory formation after mild COVID-19. MiXCR, run by TCRdb on the 5' RACE reads, gives a single entry per CDR3 protein. The data hold about 240,000 distinct CDR3 sequences, with 8% to 9.5% observed a single time. The sequencing sample was made of PBMCs or a T cell subset sorted from them (not recorded which). Receptors originate from a man in his late teens or twenties who had mild COVID-19 (a few samples of this study predate the infection). Cell type and time point are not known.

This clonotype has just a few counts. The chain couples TRBV11-2 to TRBJ1-3; D unclear. The V and J ends lost 0 bases and 0 bases respectively, with 6 bases between them. The germline V gene has CDR1 SGHAT and CDR2 FQNNGV. The CDR3 totals 15 residues. In nucleotides, the CDR3 is TGTGCCAGCAGCTTAGATCCGCTCTCTGGAAACACCATATATTTT. Translating gives CASSLDPLSGNTIYF.

CDR3: CASSLSGFGETQYF. The CDR3, as DNA: TGTGCCAGCAGCCTATCGGGGTTCGGAGAGACCCAGTACTTC. The chain recombines TRBV7-9 with TRBJ2-5; weak D call: TRBD2 (5 bases). The V gene lost 5 bases and the J gene lost 4 bases, with 14 bases spanning the gap. Germline V lookup: CDR1 SEHNR, CDR2 FQNEAQ (reference sequence). The CDR3 is 14 amino acids. Full variable domain (remainder filled in from reference TRBV7-9 and TRBJ2-5): DTGVSQNPRHKITKRGQNVTFRCDPISEHNRLYWYRQTLGQGPEFLTYFQNEAQLEKSRLLSDRFSAERPKGSFSTLEIQRTEQGDSAMYLCASSLSGFGETQYFGPGTRLLVL.

This chain joins TRBV9 and TRBJ1-4, with D possibly being TRBD1 (6 bases). Germline V gene sequence: CDR1 SGDLS, CDR2 YYNGEE. The CDR3 runs 15 residues. Deletions cut 3 bases from V and 11 bases from J, with 20 bases between. CDR3: CASSAGQSSAGKLFF. CDR3 nucleotide sequence: TGTGCCAGCAGCGCGGGACAATCTAGCGCCGGGAAACTGTTTTTT.

This clonotype was seen only a few times. The chain is built from TRBV25-1 and TRBJ2-3; D perhaps matches TRBD1 (5 bases). V lost 4 bases to trimming and J lost 0 bases, with 8 bases between them. This CDR3 comprises 14 residues. The germline CDR1 and CDR2 sequences are MGHDK and SYGVNS. The CDR3: CASSADISTDTQYF. In DNA form, the CDR3 reads TGTGCCAGCAGTGCGGACATAAGCACAGATACGCAGTATTTT.

This clonotype turned up a few times. The gene calls are TRBV5-1 and TRBJ1-6; D uncertain. V lost 0 bases and J 6 bases, leaving 13 bases between the germline ends. CDR1 and CDR2 (germline): SGHRS, YFSETQ. This CDR3 has 16 amino acids. The CDR3 sequence is CASSLEPGRTNSPLHF. The CDR3 DNA sequence: TGCGCCAGCAGCTTGGAACCCGGACGGACTAATTCACCCCTCCACTTT.

The chain recombines TRBV28 with TRBJ1-6, with no clear D. The germline V gene has CDR1 MDHEN and CDR2 SYDVKM. This CDR3 region has 12 residues. Trimming cost V 10 bases and J 7 bases, with 11 bases left between them. The CDR3 sequence: CATQGGNSPLHF. The CDR3 nucleotides are TGTGCCACCCAAGGAGGAAATTCACCCCTCCACTTT.

This clonotype was counted at least ten times. Here the CDR3 DNA reads TGTGCCAGCAGCTCCCGCGGCGGGGGGGGAGACCCAGATACGCAGTATTTT. Its protein is CASSSRGGGGDPDTQYF. This rearrangement joins TRBV7-2 to TRBJ2-3; 9 bases are shared with TRBD2. CDR1 is SGHTA, CDR2 FQGNSA, per germline. V lost 4 bases and J lost 4; bases outside the gene matches: 12. The length of the CDR3 is 17 residues.

In this sample, this clonotype is medium-sized. This chain joins TRBV6-1 and TRBJ2-4; 10 bases fit TRBD1. Germline values: CDR1 MNHNS, CDR2 SASEGT. V lost 9 bases and J lost 7; bases outside the gene matches: 9. The CDR3 has 14 amino acids. CDR3 sequence: CASDRGLLGNIQYF. The CDR3, as DNA: TGTGCCAGTGACAGGGGGCTCCTAGGGAACATTCAGTACTTC.

This clonotype was detected ten times or more. This rearrangement joins TRBV4-2 to TRBJ1-1; the D gene is possibly TRBD1 (5 bases). The CDR3 spans 12 residues. Trimming stripped 6 bases from V and 7 bases from J, with 12 bases between. Germline lookup yields CDR1 LGHNA and CDR2 YNFKEQ. DNA of the CDR3: TGTGCCAGCAGTCTGGGGGTAAATGAAGCTTTCTTT. Translating gives CASSLGVNEAFF.

The gene calls are TRBV24-1 and TRBJ2-2, with D perhaps matching TRBD1 (6 bases). V gave up 9 bases and J gave up 0 bases, with 7 bases separating them. Germline V gene sequence: CDR1 KGHDR, CDR2 SFDVKD. CDR3 size: 13 residues. The CDR3 bases are TGTGCCACCGGGGGCGCGAACACCGGGGAGCTGTTTTTT. Its protein is CATGGANTGELFF.

This clonotype was seen a few times. V and J are TRBV5-6 and TRBJ1-5; D gene uncertain. Germline V gene lookup returns CDR1 SGHDT and CDR2 YYEEEE. Trimming removed 0 bases at V and 0 bases at J, with 10 bases between. This CDR3 is built from 16 residues. This chain's CDR3 is CASSLGPPNSNQPQHF. The CDR3, as DNA: TGTGCCAGCAGCTTGGGACCCCCAAATAGCAATCAGCCCCAGCATTTT.